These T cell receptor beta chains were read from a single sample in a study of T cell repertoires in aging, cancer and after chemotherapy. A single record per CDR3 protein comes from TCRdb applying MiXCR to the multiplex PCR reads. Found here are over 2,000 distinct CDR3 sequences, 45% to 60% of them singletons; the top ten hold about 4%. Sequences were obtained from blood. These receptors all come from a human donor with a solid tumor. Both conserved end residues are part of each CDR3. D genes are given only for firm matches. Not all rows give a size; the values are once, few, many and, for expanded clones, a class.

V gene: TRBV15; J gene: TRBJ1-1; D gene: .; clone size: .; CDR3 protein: CATSREDRQEAFF; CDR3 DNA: TGTGCCACCAGCAGAGAGGATCGGCAGGAGGCTTTCTTT
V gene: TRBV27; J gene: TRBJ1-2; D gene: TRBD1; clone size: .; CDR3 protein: CASSLKGAAGVNYGYTF; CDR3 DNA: TGTGCCAGCAGTTTAAAGGGGGCGGCGGGAGTTAACTATGGCTACACCTTC
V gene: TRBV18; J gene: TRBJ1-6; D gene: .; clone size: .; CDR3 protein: CASSPLRRDDSPLHF; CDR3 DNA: TGTGCCAGCTCACCACTCCGCAGGGACGATTCACCCCTCCACTTT
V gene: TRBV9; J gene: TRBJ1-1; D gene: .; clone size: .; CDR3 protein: CASSSLLTEAFF; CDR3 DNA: TGTGCCAGCAGCTCTCTCCTCACTGAAGCTTTCTTT
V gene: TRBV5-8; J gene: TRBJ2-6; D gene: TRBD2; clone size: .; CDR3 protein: CASRRGAGANVLTF; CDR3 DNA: TGTGCCAGCAGGCGGGGGGCGGGGGCCAACGTCCTGACTTTC
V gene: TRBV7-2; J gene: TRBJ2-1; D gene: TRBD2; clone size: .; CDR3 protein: CASSLAGAFYNEQFF; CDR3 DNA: TGTGCCAGCAGCCTAGCGGGGGCTTTCTACAATGAGCAGTTCTTC
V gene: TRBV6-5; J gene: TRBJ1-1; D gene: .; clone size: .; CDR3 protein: CASSYGARGEAFF; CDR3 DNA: TGTGCCAGCAGTTACGGTGCCCGGGGTGAAGCTTTCTTT
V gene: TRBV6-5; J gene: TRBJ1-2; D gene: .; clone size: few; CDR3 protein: CASSSGANYGYTF; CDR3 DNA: TGTGCCAGCAGTTCAGGGGCTAACTATGGCTACACCTTC
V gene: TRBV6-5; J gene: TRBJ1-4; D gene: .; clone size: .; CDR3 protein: CASSKEGGEEEKLFF; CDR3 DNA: TGTGCCAGCAGCAAAGAGGGAGGGGAGGAGGAAAAACTGTTTTTT
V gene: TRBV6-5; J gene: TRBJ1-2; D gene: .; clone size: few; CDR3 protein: CASSYSRQPTYGYTF; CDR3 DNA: TGTGCCAGCAGTTACTCGAGACAGCCCACCTATGGCTACACCTTC
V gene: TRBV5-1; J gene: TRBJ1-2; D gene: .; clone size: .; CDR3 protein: CASSLERGLYTF; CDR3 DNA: TGCGCCAGCAGCTTGGAGAGGGGTCTCTACACCTTC
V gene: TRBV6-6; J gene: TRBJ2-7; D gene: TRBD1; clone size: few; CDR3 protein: CASSYPGQGNYEQYF; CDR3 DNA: TGTGCCAGCAGTTACCCGGGACAGGGTAACTACGAGCAGTACTTC
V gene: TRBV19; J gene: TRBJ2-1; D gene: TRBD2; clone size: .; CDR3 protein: CASSTSSSGGYNEQFF; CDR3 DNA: TGTGCCAGTAGCACCTCGTCTAGCGGGGGTTACAATGAGCAGTTCTTC
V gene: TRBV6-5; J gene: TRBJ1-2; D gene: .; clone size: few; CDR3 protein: CASSRLQGDGYTF; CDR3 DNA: TGTGCCAGCAGCCGCCTCCAAGGGGATGGCTACACCTTC
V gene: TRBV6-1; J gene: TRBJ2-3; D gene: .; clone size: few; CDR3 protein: CASSPGDITDTQYF; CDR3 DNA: TGTGCCAGCAGTCCCGGGGACATAACAGATACGCAGTATTTT
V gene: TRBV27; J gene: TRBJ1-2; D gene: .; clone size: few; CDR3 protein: CASSLGRAEDYTF; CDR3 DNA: TGTGCCAGCAGTTTAGGAAGGGCAGAAGACTACACCTTC
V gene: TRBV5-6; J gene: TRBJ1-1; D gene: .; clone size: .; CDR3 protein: CASSLGGGRTNTEAFF; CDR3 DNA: TGTGCCAGCAGCTTGGGAGGTGGCAGAACGAACACTGAAGCTTTCTTT
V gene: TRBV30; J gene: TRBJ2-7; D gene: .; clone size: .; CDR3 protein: CAWSVLSGRSSYEQYF; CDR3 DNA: TGTGCCTGGAGTGTACTAAGCGGTCGAAGCTCCTACGAGCAGTACTTC
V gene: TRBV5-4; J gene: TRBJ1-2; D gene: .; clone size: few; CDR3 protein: CASTLGQGIYGYTF; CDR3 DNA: TGTGCCAGCACCTTAGGGCAGGGAATATATGGCTACACCTTC
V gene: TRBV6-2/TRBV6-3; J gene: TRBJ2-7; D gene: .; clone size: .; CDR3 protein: CASSLRTYHEQYF; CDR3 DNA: TGTGCCAGCAGCCTTCGTACGTATCACGAGCAGTACTTC
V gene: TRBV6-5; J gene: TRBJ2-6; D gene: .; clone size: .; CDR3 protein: CASSTHAGANVLTF; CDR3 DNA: TGTGCCAGCAGTACTCACGCCGGGGCCAACGTCCTGACTTTC
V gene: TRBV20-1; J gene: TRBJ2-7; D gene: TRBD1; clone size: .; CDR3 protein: CSATLPGQGRHEQYF; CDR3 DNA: TGCAGTGCTACCCTTCCGGGACAGGGTAGACACGAGCAGTACTTC
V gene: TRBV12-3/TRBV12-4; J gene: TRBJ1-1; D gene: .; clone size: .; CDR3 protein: CASSLGVGTEAFF; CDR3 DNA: TGTGCCAGCAGTTTAGGGGTGGGGACTGAAGCTTTCTTT
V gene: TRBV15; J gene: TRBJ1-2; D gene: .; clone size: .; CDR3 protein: CATSAYGYGYTF; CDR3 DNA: TGTGCCACCAGCGCCTATGGGTACGGCTACACCTTC
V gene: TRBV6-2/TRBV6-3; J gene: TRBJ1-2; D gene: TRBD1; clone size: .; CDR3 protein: CASSYWDRDGDYTF; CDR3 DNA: TGTGCCAGCAGTTACTGGGACAGGGACGGGGACTACACCTTC
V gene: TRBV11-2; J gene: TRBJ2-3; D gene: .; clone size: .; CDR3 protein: CASSLVWGGHQDTQYF; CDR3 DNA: TGTGCCAGCAGCTTAGTTTGGGGGGGCCATCAAGATACGCAGTATTTT
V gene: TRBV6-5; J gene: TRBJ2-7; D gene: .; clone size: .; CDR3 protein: CASSYSKGRGYEQYF; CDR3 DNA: TGTGCCAGCAGTTACTCCAAAGGTCGAGGGTACGAGCAGTACTTC
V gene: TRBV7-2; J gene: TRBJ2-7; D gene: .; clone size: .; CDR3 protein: CASSSRYSYEQYF; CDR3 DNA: TGTGCCAGCAGCTCCCGGTATTCTTACGAGCAGTACTTC
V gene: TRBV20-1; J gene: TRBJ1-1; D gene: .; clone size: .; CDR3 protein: CSARGWGGDTEAFF; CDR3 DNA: TGCAGTGCTAGAGGATGGGGGGGTGACACTGAAGCTTTCTTT
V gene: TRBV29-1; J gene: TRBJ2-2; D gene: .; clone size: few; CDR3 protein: CSYEGGANTGELFF; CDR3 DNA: TGCAGCTATGAGGGTGGAGCGAACACCGGGGAGCTGTTTTTT
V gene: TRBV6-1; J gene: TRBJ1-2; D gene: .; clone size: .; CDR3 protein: CASSETGIYGYTF; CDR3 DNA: TGTGCCAGCAGTGAAACAGGTATCTATGGCTACACCTTC
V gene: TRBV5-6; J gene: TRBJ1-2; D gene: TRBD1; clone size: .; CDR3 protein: CASRYGQGHYGYTF; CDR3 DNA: TGTGCCAGCAGATACGGACAGGGACACTATGGCTACACCTTC
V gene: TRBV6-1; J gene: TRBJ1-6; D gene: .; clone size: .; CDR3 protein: CASSIPGTPLHF; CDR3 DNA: TGTGCCAGCAGTATCCCGGGAACACCCCTCCACTTT
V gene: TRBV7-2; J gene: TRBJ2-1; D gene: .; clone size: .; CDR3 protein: CASSLAVGGLEQFF; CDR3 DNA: TGTGCCAGCAGCTTAGCAGTGGGGGGGCTTGAGCAGTTCTTC
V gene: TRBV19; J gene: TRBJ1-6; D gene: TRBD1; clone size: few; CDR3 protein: CASSSRDSVSPLHF; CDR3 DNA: TGTGCCAGCAGCTCTCGGGACAGCGTTTCACCCCTCCACTTT
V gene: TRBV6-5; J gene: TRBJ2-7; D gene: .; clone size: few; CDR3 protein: CASRKAQGLTTHYEQYF; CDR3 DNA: TGTGCCAGCAGAAAGGCCCAGGGCCTCACAACCCACTACGAGCAGTACTTC
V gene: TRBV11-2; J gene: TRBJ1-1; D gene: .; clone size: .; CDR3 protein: CASSFSGVEAFF; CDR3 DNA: TGTGCCAGCAGCTTTTCAGGAGTTGAAGCTTTCTTT
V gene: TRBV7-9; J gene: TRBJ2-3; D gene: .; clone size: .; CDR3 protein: CASSPFYF; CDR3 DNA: TGTGCCAGCAGCCCCTTTTATTTT
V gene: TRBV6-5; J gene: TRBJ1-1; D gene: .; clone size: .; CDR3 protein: CASSYQGEGTEAFF; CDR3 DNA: TGTGCCAGCAGTTATCAGGGCGAGGGCACTGAAGCTTTCTTT
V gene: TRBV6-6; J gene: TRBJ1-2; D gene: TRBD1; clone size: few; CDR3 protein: CASSVTGRYGYTF; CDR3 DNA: TGTGCCAGCAGTGTGACAGGGCGATATGGCTACACCTTC
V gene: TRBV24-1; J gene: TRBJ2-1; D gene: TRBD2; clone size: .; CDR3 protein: CATSDFGGGINEQFF; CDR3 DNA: TGTGCCACCAGTGATTTTGGCGGGGGGATCAATGAGCAGTTCTTC
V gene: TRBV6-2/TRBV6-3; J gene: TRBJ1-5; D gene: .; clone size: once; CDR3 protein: CASSFIPDSIRQPQHF; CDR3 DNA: TGTGCCAGCAGTTTCATCCCCGACAGTATTAGACAGCCCCAGCATTTT
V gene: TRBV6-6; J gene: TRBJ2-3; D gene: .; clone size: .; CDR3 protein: CASRVQALSRTDTQYF; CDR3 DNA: TGTGCCAGCAGGGTACAGGCCCTTTCTCGCACAGATACGCAGTATTTT
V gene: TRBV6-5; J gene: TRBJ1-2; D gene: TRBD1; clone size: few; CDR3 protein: CASSYGDRNGYGYTF; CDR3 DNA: TGTGCCAGCAGTTATGGGGACAGGAATGGGTATGGCTACACCTTC
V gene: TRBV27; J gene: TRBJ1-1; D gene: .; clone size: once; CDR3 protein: CASRDRGLNTEAFF; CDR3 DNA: TGTGCCAGCAGAGACCGGGGCTTGAACACTGAAGCTTTCTTT
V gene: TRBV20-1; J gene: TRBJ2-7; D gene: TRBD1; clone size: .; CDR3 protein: CSARRLDRGTYEQYF; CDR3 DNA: TGCAGTGCTAGAAGACTGGACAGGGGGACCTACGAGCAGTACTTC
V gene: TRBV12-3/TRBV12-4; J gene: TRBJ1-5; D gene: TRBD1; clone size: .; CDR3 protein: CASKSGTASSQPQHF; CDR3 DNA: TGTGCCAGCAAATCCGGGACAGCCTCCAGTCAGCCCCAGCATTTT
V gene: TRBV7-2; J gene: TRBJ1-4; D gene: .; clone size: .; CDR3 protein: CASSSTSNEKLFF; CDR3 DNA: TGTGCCAGCAGCTCGACATCTAATGAAAAACTGTTTTTT
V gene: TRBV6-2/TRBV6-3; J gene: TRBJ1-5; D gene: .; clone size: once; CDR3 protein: CASSYSTNQPQHF; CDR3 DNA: TGTGCCAGCAGTTACTCAACGAATCAGCCCCAGCATTTT
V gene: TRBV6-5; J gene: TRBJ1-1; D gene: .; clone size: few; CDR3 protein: CASSLGDTEAFF; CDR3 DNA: TGTGCCAGCAGTCTAGGTGACACTGAAGCTTTCTTT
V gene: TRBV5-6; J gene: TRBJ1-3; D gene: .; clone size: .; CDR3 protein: CASSGGGQSSGNTIYF; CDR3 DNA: TGTGCCAGCAGCGGCGGCGGCCAGAGCTCTGGAAACACCATATATTTT
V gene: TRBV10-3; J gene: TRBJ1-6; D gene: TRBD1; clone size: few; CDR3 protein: CAISADRQSSYNSPLHF; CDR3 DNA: TGTGCCATCAGTGCGGACAGGCAGAGCTCCTATAATTCACCCCTCCACTTT
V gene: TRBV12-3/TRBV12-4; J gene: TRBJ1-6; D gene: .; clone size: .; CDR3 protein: CASSLGTVNSPLHF; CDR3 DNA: TGTGCCAGCAGTTTAGGGACAGTCAATTCACCCCTCCACTTT
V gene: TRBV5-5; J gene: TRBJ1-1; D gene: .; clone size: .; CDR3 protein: CASRKGGQNTEAFF; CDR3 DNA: TGTGCCAGCAGAAAAGGAGGACAGAACACTGAAGCTTTCTTT
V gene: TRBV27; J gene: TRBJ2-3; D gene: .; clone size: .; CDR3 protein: CASSLVEGTQYF; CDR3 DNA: TGTGCCAGCAGTTTAGTTGAGGGGACGCAGTATTTT
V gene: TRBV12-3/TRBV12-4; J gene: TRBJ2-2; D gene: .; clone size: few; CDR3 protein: CASSFGGITGELFF; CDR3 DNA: TGTGCCAGCAGTTTTGGGGGGATCACCGGGGAGCTGTTTTTT
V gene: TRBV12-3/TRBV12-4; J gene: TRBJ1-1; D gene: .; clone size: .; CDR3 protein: CASTPGVMNTEAFF; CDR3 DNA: TGTGCCAGCACCCCAGGGGTTATGAACACTGAAGCTTTCTTT
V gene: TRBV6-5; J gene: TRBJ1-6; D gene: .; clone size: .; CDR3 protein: CASSPTNRETYNSPLHF; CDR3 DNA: TGTGCCAGCAGTCCTACTAACAGGGAAACCTATAATTCACCCCTCCACTTT
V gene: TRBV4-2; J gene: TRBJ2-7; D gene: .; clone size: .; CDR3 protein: CASSLAGAEQYF; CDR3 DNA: TGTGCCAGCAGCTTAGCAGGCGCCGAGCAGTACTTC
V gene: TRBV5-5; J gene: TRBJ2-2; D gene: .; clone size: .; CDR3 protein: CASSLGAMSANTGELFF; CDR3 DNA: TGTGCCAGCAGCTTGGGAGCCATGTCTGCGAACACCGGGGAGCTGTTTTTT